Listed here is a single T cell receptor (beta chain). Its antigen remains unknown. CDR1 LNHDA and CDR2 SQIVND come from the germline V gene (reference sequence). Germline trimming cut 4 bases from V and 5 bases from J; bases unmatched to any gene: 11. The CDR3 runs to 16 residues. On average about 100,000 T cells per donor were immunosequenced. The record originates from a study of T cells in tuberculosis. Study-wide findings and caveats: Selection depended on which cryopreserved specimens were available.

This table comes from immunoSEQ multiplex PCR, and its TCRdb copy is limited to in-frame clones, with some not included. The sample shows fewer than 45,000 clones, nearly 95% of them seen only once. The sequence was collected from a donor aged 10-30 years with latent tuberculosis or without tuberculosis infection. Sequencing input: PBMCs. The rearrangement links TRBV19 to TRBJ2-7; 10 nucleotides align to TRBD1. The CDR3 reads CASSTPGGTGENEQYF. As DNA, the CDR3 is TGTGCCAGTAGTACCCCCGGCGGGACAGGGGAAAACGAGCAGTACTTC.